This entry lists 15 T cell receptor beta chains sequenced from one sample in a study of regulatory T cells in long-lasting Graves disease. Time point meaning: persistent/refractory GD, antithyroid drugs over 5 years with positive TRAb. The TCR library was made from RNA that had been extracted from PBMCs in TRIzol. CDR3 regions were amplified by Arm-PCR using iRepertoire HTBI primers to build TCR beta libraries. TCRdb reanalysed the multiplex PCR reads using MiXCR and keeps one entry per CDR3 protein. The table lists a few hundred thousand distinct CDR3 sequences, less than 25% of them singletons. The sequenced sample was peripheral blood mononuclear cells (PBMCs), obtained when the disease was refractory, from a patient treated with antithyroid drugs. These receptor sequences come from a female donor with Graves disease.

Remarks on this clonotype: It differs at one base from a far larger clone, so likely a read error. The chain combines TRBV6-2 or TRBV6-3 with TRBJ1-4; 7 positions agree with TRBD1. The V gene's germline CDR1 is MNHEY and CDR2 SVGEGT. CDR3 length equals 14 residues. CDR3 bases: TGTGTCAGCAGCTTACAGGGGCGGAATGAAAAACTGTTTTTT. Its translation: CVSSLQGRNEKLFF.

The rearrangement links TRBV2 to TRBJ2-7; 8 nucleotides match TRBD2. Per germline, CDR1 SNHLY and CDR2 FYNNEI. After removal of 5 bases from V and 0 bases from J, the junction contained 12 bases not matched to a gene. The CDR3 is made up of 17 amino acids. CDR3 protein: CASSYRSGSLRSYEQYF. CDR3 DNA: TGTGCCAGCAGTTACAGGAGCGGGAGCCTTCGCTCCTACGAGCAGTACTTC.

This clonotype was detected ten times or more. The chain joins TRBV29-1 to TRBJ2-7; D might be TRBD1 or TRBD2, each matching 6 bases. The CDR3 extends over 14 amino acids. From germline, CDR1 is SQVTM and CDR2 ANQGSEA. The V end was cut by 4 bases, the J end by 3 bases, with 16 bases between. CDR3: CSVGTGAPYYEQYF. For the CDR3, the DNA is TGCAGCGTTGGTACGGGGGCCCCGTACTACGAGCAGTACTTC.

This rearrangement joins TRBV3-1 to TRBJ2-7; the D gene could be TRBD1 or TRBD2 (5 bases each). CDR3 length equals 16 residues. V was pared by 4 bases and J by 7 bases, with 23 bases between. Germline V gene data show CDR1 as LGHDT and CDR2 as YNNKEL (reference sequence). DNA for the CDR3: TGTGCCAGCAGCCGGGACGGAAGTGGGATAGCGAGGGAGCAGTACTTC. Protein sequence: CASSRDGSGIAREQYF.

The rearrangement links TRBV5-5 to TRBJ2-7, with 10 bases matching TRBD2. Germline V CDR1 and CDR2: SGHKS, YYEKEE (reference sequence). The V segment lost 2 bases and the J segment 6 bases; nucleotides outside the gene matches: 5. The CDR3 is made up of 14 amino acids. The CDR3 nucleotides read TGTGCCAGCAGCTTTCCTAGCGGGAGAGGCGAGCAGTACTTC. It translates to CASSFPSGRGEQYF.

This clonotype was counted at least ten times. This chain uses TRBV28 with TRBJ2-1; 9 nucleotides line up with TRBD2. V trimming: 7 bases; J trimming: 9 bases; junction bases outside the gene matches: 28. This CDR3 spans 20 amino acids. Germline CDR1 MDHEN, CDR2 SYDVKM. CDR3 sequence (DNA): TGTGCCAGCACCACCTCTCACACGCCAACAGGGGCTAGCGGGATGGGTGAGCAGTTCTTC. It yields the protein CASTTSHTPTGASGMGEQFF.

This clonotype turned up a few times. V gene TRBV28 combines with J gene TRBJ1-1, with unresolved D. The V gene's germline CDR1 is MDHEN and CDR2 SYDVKM. The CDR3 spans 12 residues. Between the trimmed V and J ends, which lost 1 base and 10 bases, there was a span of 10 bases. This CDR3 reads CASSLFIDRAFF. In DNA form, the CDR3 reads TGTGCCAGCAGTTTATTTATCGACCGAGCTTTCTTT.

This clonotype was found a few times. The rearrangement uses TRBV30 and TRBJ1-2; D perhaps matches TRBD1 (6 bases). The CDR3 loop spans 17 amino acids. CDR1 and CDR2 from the germline V gene are GTSNPN and SVGIG (reference sequence). V was clipped by 0 bases and J by 2 bases, with 19 bases between them. The CDR3 DNA reads as TGTGCCTGGAGTGTAGGCAAGTTTGGGGGCCCGAACTATGGCTACACCTTC. It encodes CAWSVGKFGGPNYGYTF.

About this clonotype itself: A read error may produce the germline difference seen at one junction end. The gene calls are TRBV2 and TRBJ2-2, with a possible D match to TRBD2 (5 bases). Germline lookup yields CDR1 SNHLY and CDR2 FYNNEI. The CDR3 is made up of 12 amino acids. Here the CDR3 reads CASSVGSGELVF. The CDR3, as DNA: TGTGCCAGCAGTGTCGGGTCCGGGGAGCTGGTTTTT.

The J gene is TRBJ2-1, the V gene TRBV18; perhaps TRBD1 as D (6 bases). V dropped 2 bases and J dropped 9 bases, with 14 bases sitting between them. The CDR3 is made up of 14 amino acids. Germline values: CDR1 KGHSH, CDR2 LQKENI. The CDR3 reads CASSPGQGIREQFF. CDR3 DNA sequence: TGTGCCAGCTCACCAGGGCAGGGGATCCGTGAGCAGTTCTTC.

The V and J genes are TRBV20-1 and TRBJ1-6; D is unresolved. Per germline, CDR1 DFQATT and CDR2 SNEGSKA (reference sequence). V was trimmed by 5 bases and J by 7 bases, leaving 12 bases between them. The CDR3 has 13 residues. The CDR3 is CSAHDLENSPLHF. In nucleotides, the CDR3 is TGCAGTGCTCACGACTTGGAGAATTCACCCCTCCACTTT.

This clonotype was picked up a small number of times. CDR3 nucleotide sequence: TGTGCCTGGAGGAACCAGGGGGCGGGCGAGCAGTACTTC. This sequence encodes CAWRNQGAGEQYF. This chain joins TRBV30 and TRBJ2-7; 8 bases are shared with TRBD1. V trimming: 3 bases; J trimming: 6 bases; junction bases outside the gene matches: 7. Germline V gene lookup returns CDR1 GTSNPN and CDR2 SVGIG (reference sequence). CDR3 length: 13 residues.

The gene calls are TRBV5-1 and TRBJ2-7; tentative D call: TRBD1 (6 bases). Deletions cut 0 bases from V and 5 bases from J, with 9 bases between. CDR1 SGHRS and CDR2 YFSETQ come from the germline V gene. CDR3 length equals 13 residues. The CDR3 DNA is TGCGCCAGCAGCTTGGGGACAGCCGACGAGCAGTACTTC. Translated, it gives CASSLGTADEQYF.

The gene calls are TRBV7-2 and TRBJ2-5; the D is unclear. The length of the CDR3 is 12 residues. V gave up 4 bases and J gave up 5 bases, with 8 bases separating them. In germline, CDR1 is SGHTA, CDR2 FQGNSA. The CDR3 DNA is TGTGCCAGCAGCTCAAATTGGGAGACCCAGTACTTC. Residues: CASSSNWETQYF.

This clonotype was counted between two and nine times. This chain uses TRBV7-6 with TRBJ2-2, with D unresolved. V dropped 7 bases and J dropped 0 bases, with 6 bases sitting between them. The germline V gene has CDR1 SGHVS and CDR2 FNYEAQ. The length of the CDR3 is 13 residues. The CDR3 reads CASKISNTGELFF. CDR3 nucleotides: TGTGCCAGCAAAATCTCGAACACCGGGGAGCTGTTTTTT.